The source of this TCR beta chain is a study of cytomegalovirus exposure and HLA in healthy donors. Background on the study: Unique TCRs from HLA-typed donors, 80 million to 90 million of them, were held in an early data release.

The primer mix had 60 Vbeta and 13 Jbeta primers. Profiled with immunoSEQ multiplex PCR; TCRdb holds only in-frame clones, not every one. The table includes approximately 160,000 clones, about 76% detected once. This clone was seen only a few times. The germline CDR1 and CDR2 sequences are SNHLY and FYNNEI. V was trimmed by 6 bases and J by 4 bases, leaving 17 bases between them. The CDR3 length is 15 residues. The TCR comes from a woman in her forties in good health and CMV-seropositive. The sequencing sample was made of PBMCs. The chain recombines TRBV2 with TRBJ2-3; the D gene is possibly TRBD1 (8 bases). The CDR3 DNA follows: TGTGCCAGCAGAGAGCGGACAGGGAGGGCAGATACGCAGTATTTT. Encoded protein: CASRERTGRADTQYF.